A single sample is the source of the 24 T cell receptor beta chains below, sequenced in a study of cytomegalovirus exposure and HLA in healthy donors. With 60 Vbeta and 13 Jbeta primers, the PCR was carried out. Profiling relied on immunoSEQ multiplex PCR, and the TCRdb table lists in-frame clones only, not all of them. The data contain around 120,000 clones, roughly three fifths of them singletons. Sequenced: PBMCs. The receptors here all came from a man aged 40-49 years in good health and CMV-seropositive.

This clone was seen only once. CDR3 loop: CASSLRRGYSNQPQHF. The CDR3, as DNA: TGTGCCAGCAGCTTAAGAAGGGGATATAGCAATCAGCCCCAGCATTTT. The V call is TRBV7-8, the J call TRBJ1-5, with D possibly matching TRBD1 (5 bases). The CDR3 has 16 residues. V was shortened by 2 bases and J by 0 bases, with 11 bases between the two germline ends. CDR1 is SGHVS, CDR2 FQNEAQ, per germline.

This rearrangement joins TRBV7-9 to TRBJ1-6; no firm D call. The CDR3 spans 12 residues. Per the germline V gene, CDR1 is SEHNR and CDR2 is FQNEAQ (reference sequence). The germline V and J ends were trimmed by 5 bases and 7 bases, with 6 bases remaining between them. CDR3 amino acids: CASSDGNSPLHF. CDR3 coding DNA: TGTGCCAGCAGCGACGGGAATTCACCCCTCCACTTT.

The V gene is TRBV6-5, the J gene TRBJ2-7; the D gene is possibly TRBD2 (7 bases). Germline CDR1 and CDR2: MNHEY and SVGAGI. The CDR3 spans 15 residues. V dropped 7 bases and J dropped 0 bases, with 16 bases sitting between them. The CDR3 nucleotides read TGTGCCAGCAAAAGGGGGGGGTTAGGCTCCTACGAGCAGTACTTC. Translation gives CASKRGGLGSYEQYF.

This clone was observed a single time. The chain's CDR3 is CASIAIMNTEAFF. In DNA, the CDR3 is TGTGCCAGCATCGCTATTATGAACACTGAAGCTTTCTTT. This chain links TRBV5-5 with TRBJ1-1; D is uncertain. V was clipped by 6 bases and J by 0 bases, with 9 bases between them. CDR3 length: 13 residues. Germline values: CDR1 SGHKS, CDR2 YYEKEE (reference sequence).

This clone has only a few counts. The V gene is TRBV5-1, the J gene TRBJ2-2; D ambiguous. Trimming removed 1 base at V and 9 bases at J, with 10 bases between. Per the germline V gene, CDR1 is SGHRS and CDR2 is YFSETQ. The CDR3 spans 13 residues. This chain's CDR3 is CASSLPGSWELFF. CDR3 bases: TGCGCCAGCAGCTTGCCAGGCTCCTGGGAGCTGTTTTTT.

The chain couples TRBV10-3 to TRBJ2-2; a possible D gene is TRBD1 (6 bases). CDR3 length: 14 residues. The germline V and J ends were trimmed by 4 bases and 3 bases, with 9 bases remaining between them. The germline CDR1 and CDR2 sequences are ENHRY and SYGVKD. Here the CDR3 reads CAISVQGYTGELFF. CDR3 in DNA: TGTGCCATCAGTGTCCAGGGGTACACCGGGGAGCTGTTTTTT.

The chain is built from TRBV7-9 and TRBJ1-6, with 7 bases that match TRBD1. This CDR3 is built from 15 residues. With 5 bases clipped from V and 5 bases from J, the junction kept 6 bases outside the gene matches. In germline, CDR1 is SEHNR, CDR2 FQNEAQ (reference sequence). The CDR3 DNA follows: TGTGCCAGCAGCGAGCGACAGGGCGATAATTCACCCCTCCACTTT. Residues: CASSERQGDNSPLHF.

This CDR3 reads CASRGLAESSYEQYF. The CDR3 bases are TGTGCCAGTAGGGGACTAGCGGAAAGCTCCTACGAGCAGTACTTC. The J gene is TRBJ2-7, the V gene TRBV19; 11 bases align to TRBD2. CDR3 length: 15 residues. CDR1 LNHDA and CDR2 SQIVND come from the germline V gene (reference sequence). J was trimmed by 0 bases and V by 6 bases; bases with no gene match: 4.

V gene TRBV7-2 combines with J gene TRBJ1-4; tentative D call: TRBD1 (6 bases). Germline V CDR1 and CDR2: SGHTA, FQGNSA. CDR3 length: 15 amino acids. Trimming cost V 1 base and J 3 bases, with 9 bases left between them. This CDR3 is CASSLEGGANEKLFF. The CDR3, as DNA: TGTGCCAGCAGCTTAGAGGGGGGGGCTAATGAAAAACTGTTTTTT. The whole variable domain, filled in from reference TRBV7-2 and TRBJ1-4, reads GAGVSQSPSNKVTEKGKDVELRCDPISGHTALYWYRQSLGQGLEFLIYFQGNSAPDKSGLPSDRFSAERTGGSVSTLTIQRTQQEDSAVYLCASSLEGGANEKLFFGSGTQLSVL.

The CDR3 coding sequence is TGTGCCAGCACCAAAAATTGGACAGCTAATCAGCCCCAGCATTTT. This codes for CASTKNWTANQPQHF. The chain couples TRBV28 to TRBJ1-5; TRBD1 is a possible D gene (6 bases). Germline values: CDR1 MDHEN, CDR2 SYDVKM. Trimming removed 7 bases at V and 4 bases at J, with 17 bases between. This CDR3 is 15 amino acids long.

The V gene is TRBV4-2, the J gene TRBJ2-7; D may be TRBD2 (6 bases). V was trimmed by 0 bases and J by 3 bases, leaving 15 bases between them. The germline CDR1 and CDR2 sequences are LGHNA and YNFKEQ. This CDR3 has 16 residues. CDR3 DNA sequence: TGTGCCAGCAGCCAAGAGGAAGGGACTGGGGTCTACGAGCAGTACTTC. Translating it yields CASSQEEGTGVYEQYF.

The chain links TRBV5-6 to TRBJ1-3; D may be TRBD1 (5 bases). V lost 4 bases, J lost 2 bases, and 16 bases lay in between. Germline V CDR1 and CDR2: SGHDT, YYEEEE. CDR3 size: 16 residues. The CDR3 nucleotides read TGTGCCAGCAGCCCCGGGGGTCCGGCGACTGGAAACACCATATATTTT. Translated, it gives CASSPGGPATGNTIYF.

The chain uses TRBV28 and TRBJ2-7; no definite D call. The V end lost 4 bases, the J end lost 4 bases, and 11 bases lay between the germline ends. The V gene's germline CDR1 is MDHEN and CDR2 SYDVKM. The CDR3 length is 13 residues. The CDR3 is CASSSITSYEQYF. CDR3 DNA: TGTGCCAGCAGTTCAATAACATCGTACGAGCAGTACTTC.

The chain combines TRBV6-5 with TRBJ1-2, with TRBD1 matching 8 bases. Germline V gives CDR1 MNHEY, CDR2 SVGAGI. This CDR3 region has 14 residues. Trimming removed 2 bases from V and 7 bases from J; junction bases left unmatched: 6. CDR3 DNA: TGTGCCAGCAGTTACGATCCAGGGGGCGGTGGCTACACCTTC. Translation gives CASSYDPGGGGYTF.

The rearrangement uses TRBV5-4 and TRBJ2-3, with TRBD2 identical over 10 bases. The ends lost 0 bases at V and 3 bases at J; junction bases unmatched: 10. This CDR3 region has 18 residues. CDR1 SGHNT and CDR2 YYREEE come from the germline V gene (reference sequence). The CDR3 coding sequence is TGTGCCAGCAGCTTGGGAGGGAGGGCTAGCGGGGGTACAGATACGCAGTATTTT. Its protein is CASSLGGRASGGTDTQYF.

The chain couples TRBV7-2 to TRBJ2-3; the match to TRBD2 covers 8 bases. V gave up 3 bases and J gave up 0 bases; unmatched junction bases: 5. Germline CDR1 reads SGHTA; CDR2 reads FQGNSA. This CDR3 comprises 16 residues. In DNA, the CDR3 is TGTGCCAGCAGCTTTGTAGCGGGAACCAGCACAGATACGCAGTATTTT. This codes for CASSFVAGTSTDTQYF.

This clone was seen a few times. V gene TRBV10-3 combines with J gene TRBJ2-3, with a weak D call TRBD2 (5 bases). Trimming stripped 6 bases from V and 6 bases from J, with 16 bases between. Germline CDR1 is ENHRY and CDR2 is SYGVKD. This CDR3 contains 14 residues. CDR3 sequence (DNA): TGTGCCATCAGGGGCGGGCTAGCAAAGGATACGCAGTATTTT. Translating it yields CAIRGGLAKDTQYF.

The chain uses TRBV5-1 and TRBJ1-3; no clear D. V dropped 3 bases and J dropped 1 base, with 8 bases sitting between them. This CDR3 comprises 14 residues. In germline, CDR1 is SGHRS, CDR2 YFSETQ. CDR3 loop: CASSSGLSGNTIYF. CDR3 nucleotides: TGCGCCAGCAGCTCAGGCCTTTCTGGAAACACCATATATTTT.

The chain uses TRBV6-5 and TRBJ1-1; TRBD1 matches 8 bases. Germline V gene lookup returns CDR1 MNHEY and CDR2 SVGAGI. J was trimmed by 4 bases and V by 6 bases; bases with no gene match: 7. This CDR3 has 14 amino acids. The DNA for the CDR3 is TGTGCCAGCAGGCAGGGGGCGCTTTTCACTGAAGCTTTCTTT. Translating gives CASRQGALFTEAFF.

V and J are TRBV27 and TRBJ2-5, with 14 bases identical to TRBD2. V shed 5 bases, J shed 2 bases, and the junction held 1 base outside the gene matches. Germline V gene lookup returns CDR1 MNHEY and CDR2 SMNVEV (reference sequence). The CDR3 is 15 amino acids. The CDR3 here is CASSRTSGGQETQYF. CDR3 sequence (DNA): TGTGCCAGCAGTAGGACTAGCGGGGGGCAAGAGACCCAGTACTTC.

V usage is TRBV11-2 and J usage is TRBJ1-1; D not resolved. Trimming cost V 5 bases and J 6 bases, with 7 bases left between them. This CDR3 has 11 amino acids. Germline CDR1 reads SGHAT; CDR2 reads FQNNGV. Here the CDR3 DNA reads TGTGCCAGCAGCCTCAGGTCTGAAGCTTTCTTT. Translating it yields CASSLRSEAFF.

CDR3 in DNA: TGCGCCAGCAAGTTGTCAGAAGAGACCCAGTACTTC. It codes for CASKLSEETQYF. The chain links TRBV10-1 to TRBJ2-5; D remains ambiguous. This CDR3 has 12 residues. Trimming left V 7 bases short and J 3 bases short, with 9 bases between. The germline V gene encodes CDR1 WNHNN and CDR2 SYGVQD (reference sequence).

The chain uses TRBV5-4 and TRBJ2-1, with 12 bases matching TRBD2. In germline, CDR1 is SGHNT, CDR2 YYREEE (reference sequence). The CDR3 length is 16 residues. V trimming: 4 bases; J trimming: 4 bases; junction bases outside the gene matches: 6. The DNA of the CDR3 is TGTGCCAGCAGCCCTGGGACTAGCGGGCCGTACAATGAGCAGTTCTTC. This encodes CASSPGTSGPYNEQFF.

DNA of the CDR3: TGTGCCTGGAGTTCCGCGGGGGTTGGGACAGATACGCAGTATTTT. Protein sequence: CAWSSAGVGTDTQYF. V is TRBV30 and J is TRBJ2-3, with TRBD2 identical over 7 bases. The CDR3 extends over 15 amino acids. Germline trimming cut 2 bases from V and 3 bases from J; bases unmatched to any gene: 8. The V gene's germline CDR1 is GTSNPN and CDR2 SVGIG (reference sequence).